The 30 T cell receptor beta chains below come from one sample, sequenced in a study of technical replicates of blood from four donors. TCRdb keeps only in-frame clones here, not all; method: immunoSEQ multiplex PCR. The sample carries tens of thousands of clones, about 94% recorded once. Sequencing was performed on T cells isolated from PBMCs. These receptors were collected from a human donor in good health.

This sequence joins TRBV27 and TRBJ2-2; D ambiguous. The germline CDR1 and CDR2 sequences are MNHEY and SMNVEV (reference sequence). This CDR3 contains 13 residues. The V gene lost 2 bases and the J gene lost 1 base, with 2 bases spanning the gap. DNA for the CDR3: TGTGCCAGCAGTTTACTGAACACCGGGGAGCTGTTTTTT. This gives the protein CASSLLNTGELFF.

The V call is TRBV7-3, the J call TRBJ2-3; 7 bases map to TRBD2. The CDR3 has 14 amino acids. Trimming cost V 8 bases and J 3 bases; bases outside gene matches: 8. From germline, CDR1 is SGHTA and CDR2 FQGTGA. The CDR3 spells CASGWEGETDTQYF. Here the CDR3 DNA reads TGTGCCAGCGGTTGGGAGGGTGAGACAGATACGCAGTATTTT.

The chain uses TRBV7-3 and TRBJ2-5, with no clear D. The length of the CDR3 is 13 residues. Trimming removed 1 base from V and 2 bases from J, with 5 bases in between. Germline V CDR1 and CDR2: SGHTA, FQGTGA. CDR3: CASSLNSQETQYF. In DNA, the CDR3 is TGTGCCAGCAGCTTAAACAGTCAAGAGACCCAGTACTTC.

This rearrangement joins TRBV28 to TRBJ2-7, with D possibly being TRBD2 (5 bases). The CDR3 is 14 amino acids. Trimming cost V 0 bases and J 2 bases, with 8 bases left between them. In germline, CDR1 is MDHEN, CDR2 SYDVKM. The CDR3 here is CASSLWDLAYEQYF. The CDR3 DNA is TGTGCCAGCAGTTTATGGGACTTAGCCTACGAGCAGTACTTC.

V is TRBV5-1 and J is TRBJ2-2; TRBD1 matches at 9 bases. Germline V CDR1 and CDR2: SGHRS, YFSETQ. The CDR3 is 18 residues long. The trim removed 5 bases at V and 0 bases at J, leaving 11 bases unmatched. CDR3 nucleotide sequence: TGCGCCAGCAGTCGGGGACCTTACAGGGGGCCGAACACCGGGGAGCTGTTTTTT. Translated: CASSRGPYRGPNTGELFF. Complete variable domain (other parts from reference TRBV5-1 and TRBJ2-2): KAGVTQTPRYLIKTRGQQVTLSCSPISGHRSVSWYQQTPGQGLQFLFEYFSETQRNKGNFPGRFSGRQFSNSRSEMNVSTLELGDSALYLCASSRGPYRGPNTGELFFGEGSRLTVL.

The chain combines TRBV5-1 with TRBJ2-7; D remains ambiguous. CDR1 is SGHRS, CDR2 YFSETQ, per germline. V shed 1 base and J shed 2 bases, with 7 bases lying between them. The CDR3 is made up of 13 amino acids. Written as DNA, the CDR3 is TGCGCCAGCAGCTTGAACGGAGCCTACGAGCAGTACTTC. Amino acids: CASSLNGAYEQYF.

The chain employs TRBV6-6 and TRBJ2-5; D perhaps matches TRBD2 (5 bases). Trimming took off 3 bases at V and 1 base at J, with 9 bases between the two ends. This CDR3 is 14 amino acids long. CDR1 MNHNY and CDR2 SVGAGI come from the germline V gene (reference sequence). CDR3 amino acids: CASSYPGSQETQYF. The CDR3 DNA reads TGTGCCAGCAGTTATCCGGGGTCCCAAGAGACCCAGTACTTC.

V and J are TRBV4-1 and TRBJ1-2, with D maybe TRBD1 (5 bases). V shed 4 bases and J shed 8 bases, with 20 bases lying between them. The CDR3 consists of 15 residues. Germline V gene data show CDR1 as MGHRA and CDR2 as YSYEKL. This chain's CDR3 is CASSPAGRTFDGYTF. For the CDR3, the DNA is TGCGCCAGCAGCCCAGCAGGGAGGACTTTTGACGGCTACACCTTC.

The chain couples TRBV9 to TRBJ2-2, with TRBD2 as a possible D gene (6 bases). Germline V CDR1 and CDR2: SGDLS, YYNGEE. The CDR3 extends over 18 amino acids. The V and J ends lost 0 bases and 5 bases respectively, with 20 bases between them. The DNA for the CDR3 is TGTGCCAGCAGCGTAGGTATCGGAGGGGAAGTAAAAACCGGGGAGCTGTTTTTT. The encoded protein is CASSVGIGGEVKTGELFF.

The chain links TRBV30 to TRBJ1-1; D is undetermined. The CDR3 length is 13 residues. V lost 4 bases to trimming and J lost 0 bases, with 9 bases between them. CDR1 is GTSNPN and CDR2 is SVGIG in the germline V gene (reference sequence). The CDR3 region is CAWTVNMNTEAFF. CDR3 DNA: TGTGCCTGGACAGTTAACATGAACACTGAAGCTTTCTTT. Filled out from reference TRBV30 and TRBJ1-1, the complete variable domain reads SQTIHQWPATLVQPVGSPLSLECTVEGTSNPNLYWYRQAAGRGLQLLFYSVGIGQISSEVPQNLSASRPQDRQFILSSKKLLLSDSGFYLCAWTVNMNTEAFFGQGTRLTVV.

This chain connects TRBV4-1 to TRBJ1-5; unclear D gene. The V gene lost 1 base and the J gene lost 0 bases, with 10 bases spanning the gap. The germline V gene has CDR1 MGHRA and CDR2 YSYEKL. The CDR3 runs 16 residues. CDR3 protein: CASSQAHSYSNQPQHF. The DNA of the CDR3 is TGCGCCAGCAGCCAAGCTCACAGCTATAGCAATCAGCCCCAGCATTTT.

The J gene is TRBJ2-3, the V gene TRBV27; 7 bases are shared with TRBD2. J lost 4 bases, V lost 8 bases, and 9 bases had no gene match. The CDR3 contains 14 residues. The V gene's germline CDR1 is MNHEY and CDR2 SMNVEV (reference sequence). CDR3 sequence reads: CASSFGGSADTQYF. The CDR3 DNA reads as TGTGCCAGCTCGTTCGGCGGGAGTGCAGATACGCAGTATTTT.

The CDR3 reads CASSLPPGQEQFF. The CDR3 nucleotides read TGTGCCAGCAGTCTCCCCCCGGGACAGGAGCAGTTCTTC. V is TRBV27 and J is TRBJ2-1; 7 bases agree with TRBD1. Germline-derived CDR1 and CDR2 are MNHEY and SMNVEV (reference sequence). The CDR3 runs to 13 residues. After removal of 5 bases from V and 10 bases from J, the junction contained 8 bases not matched to a gene.

There are a few counts of this clone. This chain connects TRBV30 to TRBJ1-1; 7 nucleotides agree with TRBD1. V lost 5 bases and J lost 9; bases outside the gene matches: 9. Germline CDR1 reads GTSNPN; CDR2 reads SVGIG (reference sequence). The CDR3 loop spans 12 amino acids. For the CDR3, the DNA is TGTGCCTGGGGAGGACAGGTCGAGCAAGCTTTCTTT. Its translation: CAWGGQVEQAFF. Variable domain in full (rest from reference TRBV30 and TRBJ1-1): SQTIHQWPATLVQPVGSPLSLECTVEGTSNPNLYWYRQAAGRGLQLLFYSVGIGQISSEVPQNLSASRPQDRQFILSSKKLLLSDSGFYLCAWGGQVEQAFFGQGTRLTVV.

A word on this clone: Compared with germline, one end of the junction differs, possibly owing to a read error. This chain links TRBV18 with TRBJ1-2, with 8 bases lining up with TRBD1. The CDR3 contains 14 residues. Looked up from germline, CDR1 is KGHSH and CDR2 is LQKENI. CDR3 residues: CASSPRPDRDGYTF. The CDR3 DNA is TGTGCCAGCTCCCCACGCCCGGACAGGGATGGCTACACCTTC. Full variable domain (rest looked up from reference TRBV18 and TRBJ1-2): NAGVMQNPRHLVRRRGQEARLRCSPMKGHSHVYWYRQLPEEGLKFMVYLQKENIIDESGMPKERFSAEFPKEGPSILRIQQVVRGDSAAYFCASSPRPDRDGYTFGSGTRLTVV.

This clone has more than one count but fewer than ten. V and J are TRBV6-1 and TRBJ1-5; D not certain. Trimming stripped 6 bases from V and 7 bases from J, with 7 bases between. Germline V gene lookup returns CDR1 MNHNS and CDR2 SASEGT. The CDR3 is made up of 11 amino acids. CDR3 DNA sequence: TGTGCCAGCAGATTCACACAGCCCCAGCATTTT. Its translation: CASRFTQPQHF.

V gene TRBV9 combines with J gene TRBJ2-2; tentative D call: TRBD2 (5 bases). Trimming stripped 4 bases from V and 0 bases from J, with 13 bases between. This CDR3 spans 16 amino acids. Looked up from germline, CDR1 is SGDLS and CDR2 is YYNGEE. The CDR3 is CASSFFDYSNTGELFF. The CDR3, as DNA: TGTGCCAGCAGCTTCTTCGACTATTCGAACACCGGGGAGCTGTTTTTT.

This chain joins TRBV11-2 and TRBJ2-1; D is possibly TRBD1 (6 bases). This CDR3 has 16 residues. The V and J ends lost 4 bases and 1 base respectively, with 14 bases between them. In germline, CDR1 is SGHAT, CDR2 FQNNGV. The CDR3 sequence: CASSSRDTISYNEQFF. The CDR3 DNA is TGTGCCAGCAGCTCCCGGGACACCATATCCTACAATGAGCAGTTCTTC.

The chain joins TRBV29-1 to TRBJ2-5; 8 bases fit TRBD1. The J segment lost 2 bases and the V segment lost 5 bases, leaving 4 bases of the junction unmatched. This CDR3 spans 13 amino acids. Germline CDR1 is SQVTM and CDR2 is ANQGSEA. The CDR3 protein is CSVRTGGQETQYF. The CDR3 DNA follows: TGCAGCGTTAGAACAGGGGGGCAAGAGACCCAGTACTTC. Variable domain in full (rest from reference TRBV29-1 and TRBJ2-5): SAVISQKPSRDICQRGTSLTIQCQVDSQVTMMFWYRQQPGQSLTLIATANQGSEATYESGFVIDKFPISRPNLTFSTLTVSNMSPEDSSIYLCSVRTGGQETQYFGPGTRLLVL.

V gene TRBV18 combines with J gene TRBJ2-5, with 10 bases lining up with TRBD2. V was clipped by 0 bases and J by 4 bases; unmatched bases: 8. This CDR3 comprises 17 residues. Germline V gene data show CDR1 as KGHSH and CDR2 as LQKENI. As DNA, the CDR3 is TGTGCCAGCTCACCACCGGGGAGCGGGAGGGCACGAGAGACCCAGTACTTC. Amino acids: CASSPPGSGRARETQYF.

This clone has a single count. This chain connects TRBV5-6 to TRBJ2-7, with 7 bases matching TRBD1. V was clipped by 4 bases and J by 3 bases; unmatched bases: 4. Germline V CDR1 and CDR2: SGHDT, YYEEEE. The length of the CDR3 is 13 residues. This chain's CDR3 is CASSIRDSYEQYF. CDR3 DNA sequence: TGTGCCAGCAGCATCCGGGACAGCTACGAGCAGTACTTC.

This chain joins TRBV30 and TRBJ1-1; a possible D gene is TRBD1 (6 bases). The germline V gene encodes CDR1 GTSNPN and CDR2 SVGIG (reference sequence). Trimming took 2 bases from V and 3 from J, leaving 10 bases between them. The length of the CDR3 is 13 residues. CDR3 residues: CAWSTGFHTEAFF. The CDR3 region has the DNA TGTGCCTGGAGTACAGGGTTTCACACTGAAGCTTTCTTT.

The chain couples TRBV7-8 to TRBJ2-1; D remains ambiguous. Trimming removed 5 bases at V and 4 bases at J, with 9 bases between. CDR1 SGHVS and CDR2 FQNEAQ come from the germline V gene. The CDR3 totals 13 residues. CDR3 amino acids: CASSLDGYNEQFF. The CDR3 DNA is TGTGCCAGCAGCCTCGACGGGTACAATGAGCAGTTCTTC.

The chain employs TRBV7-2 and TRBJ2-5, with 8 bases aligning to TRBD1. The V segment lost 5 bases and the J segment 5 bases; nucleotides outside the gene matches: 7. The CDR3 totals 14 residues. Germline CDR1 and CDR2: SGHTA and FQGNSA. CDR3 protein: CASSGRTGRETQYF. The CDR3 DNA reads TGTGCCAGCAGCGGTCGGACAGGGCGGGAGACCCAGTACTTC.

The chain has TRBV18 and TRBJ1-1, with 7 positions matching TRBD1. This CDR3 contains 14 residues. The V and J ends lost 6 bases and 1 base, in that order; junction bases with no gene match: 5. Germline V gene lookup returns CDR1 KGHSH and CDR2 LQKENI. CDR3 sequence (DNA): TGTGCCAGCTCGACGACAGGGAAGAACACTGAAGCTTTCTTT. Protein sequence: CASSTTGKNTEAFF.

The genes are TRBV7-3 and TRBJ1-1; D unresolved. V dropped 1 base and J dropped 5 bases, with 14 bases sitting between them. This CDR3 region has 15 residues. Per germline, CDR1 SGHTA and CDR2 FQGTGA. For the CDR3, the DNA is TGTGCCAGCAGCTTAAATGCGGTCAGAGGGACTGAAGCTTTCTTT. This gives the protein CASSLNAVRGTEAFF.

The chain uses TRBV28 and TRBJ2-7, with a weak D call TRBD1 (6 bases). V was shortened by 6 bases and J by 0 bases, with 15 bases between the two germline ends. Looked up from germline, CDR1 is MDHEN and CDR2 is SYDVKM. The CDR3 totals 15 residues. In DNA, the CDR3 is TGTGCCAGCAGCCGGATCAGGGGCAGCTCCTACGAGCAGTACTTC. Residues: CASSRIRGSSYEQYF. Drawing the rest from reference TRBV28 and TRBJ2-7, the complete variable domain is DVKVTQSSRYLVKRTGEKVFLECVQDMDHENMFWYRQDPGLGLRLIYFSYDVKMKEKGDIPEGYSVSREKKERFSLILESASTNQTSMYLCASSRIRGSSYEQYFGPGTRLTVT.

The chain employs TRBV7-9 and TRBJ1-4; D gene unclear. The CDR3 has 13 residues. Trimming pared 5 bases from V and 8 bases from J, leaving 12 bases between. CDR1 is SEHNR, CDR2 FQNEAQ, per germline (reference sequence). The CDR3 DNA reads as TGTGCCAGCAGCCAGGACTGGCTAGAAAAACTGTTTTTT. Translating gives CASSQDWLEKLFF.

The chain couples TRBV25-1 to TRBJ2-5; the D is unclear. V lost 0 bases and J 7 bases, leaving 12 bases between the germline ends. Germline CDR1 and CDR2: MGHDK and SYGVNS. The CDR3 length is 14 residues. The CDR3 nucleotides read TGTGCCAGCAGTGAATATGCGACTCCGGGGACCCAGTACTTC. Translated: CASSEYATPGTQYF.

The chain recombines TRBV6-5 with TRBJ1-2; 7 bases are a match to TRBD1. V was pared by 2 bases and J by 1 base, with 4 bases of the junction left unmatched. This CDR3 is built from 15 residues. Germline V gene sequence: CDR1 MNHEY, CDR2 SVGAGI. This CDR3 is CASSYHRDSNYGYTF. CDR3 coding DNA: TGTGCCAGCAGTTACCACCGGGACAGTAACTATGGCTACACCTTC.